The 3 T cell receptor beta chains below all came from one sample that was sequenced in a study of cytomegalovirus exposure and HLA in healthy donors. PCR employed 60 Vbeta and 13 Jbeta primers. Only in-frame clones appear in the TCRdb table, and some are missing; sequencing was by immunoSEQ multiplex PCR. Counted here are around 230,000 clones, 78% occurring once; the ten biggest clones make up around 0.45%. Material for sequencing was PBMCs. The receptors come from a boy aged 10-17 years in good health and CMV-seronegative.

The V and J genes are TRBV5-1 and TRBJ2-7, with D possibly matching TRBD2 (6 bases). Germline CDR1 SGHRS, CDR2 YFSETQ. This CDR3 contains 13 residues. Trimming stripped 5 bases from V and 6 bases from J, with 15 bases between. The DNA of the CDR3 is TGCGCCAGCAGGCGGGACTCGTTGACCGAGCAGTACTTC. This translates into CASRRDSLTEQYF.

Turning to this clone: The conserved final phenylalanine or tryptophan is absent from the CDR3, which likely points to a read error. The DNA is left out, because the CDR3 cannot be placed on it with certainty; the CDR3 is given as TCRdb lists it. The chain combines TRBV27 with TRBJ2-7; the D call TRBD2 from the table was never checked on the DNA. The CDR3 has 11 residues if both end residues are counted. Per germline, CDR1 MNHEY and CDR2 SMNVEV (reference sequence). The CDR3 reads CASSHPGLAGD.

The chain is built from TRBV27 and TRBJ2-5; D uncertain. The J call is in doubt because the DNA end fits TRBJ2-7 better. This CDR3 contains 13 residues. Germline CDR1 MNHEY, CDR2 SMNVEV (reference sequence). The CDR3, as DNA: TGTGCCAGCAGCCCCCAGGCAGACTACGAGCAGTACTTC. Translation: CASSPQADYEQYF.